Each of the 24 T cell receptor beta chains below was sequenced from the same sample in a study of blood T cell repertoires in COVID-19. Assay: immunoSEQ multiplex PCR; the TCRdb copy retains only in-frame clones and omits some. There are 150,000 to 200,000 clones in the sample; approximately 75% occur only once, and approximately 10% lies in the top ten. The source material was peripheral blood. These receptors were collected from a human donor in a cohort sampled during active COVID-19.

The chain recombines TRBV3-1 (or the pseudogene TRBV3-2) with TRBJ2-2; D may be TRBD1 (6 bases). CDR1 is LGHDT, CDR2 YNNKEL, per germline (reference sequence). Trimming took 0 bases from V and 4 from J, leaving 15 bases between them. The CDR3 loop spans 17 amino acids. The DNA of the CDR3 is TGTGCCAGCAGCCAAGATCGACAGGCCCCCAGCACCGGGGAGCTGTTTTTT. Amino acids: CASSQDRQAPSTGELFF.

The chain recombines TRBV6-6 with TRBJ1-5, with 7 bases that match TRBD1. The V segment lost 5 bases and the J segment 2 bases; nucleotides outside the gene matches: 9. CDR3 length: 16 amino acids. Per germline, CDR1 MNHNY and CDR2 SVGAGI (reference sequence). CDR3 region: CASSTQTGAGNQPQHF. In DNA form, the CDR3 reads TGTGCCAGCAGTACCCAAACAGGGGCTGGCAATCAGCCCCAGCATTTT.

The chain is built from TRBV6-4 and TRBJ2-1; TRBD1 might be the D (7 bases). Deletions cut 2 bases from V and 7 bases from J, with 21 bases between. The CDR3 is 17 amino acids. Germline CDR1 MRHNA, CDR2 SNTAGT. In DNA form, the CDR3 reads TGTGCCAGCAGTGACGAGGGGGGACAGTCCTCGGGGAATGAGCAGTTCTTC. Its translation: CASSDEGGQSSGNEQFF.

This clone was counted a few times. This chain links TRBV30 with TRBJ1-2; maybe TRBD1 (5 bases). Germline V gene lookup returns CDR1 GTSNPN and CDR2 SVGIG (reference sequence). This CDR3 is 12 amino acids long. Trimming cost V 1 base and J 4 bases, with 7 bases left between them. CDR3 nucleotide sequence: TGTGCCTGGAGTGAGGGGCCCTATGGCTACACCTTC. Translating it yields CAWSEGPYGYTF.

V usage is TRBV9 and J usage is TRBJ1-1, with a weak D call TRBD1 (5 bases). V was pared by 0 bases and J by 3 bases, with 9 bases between. Germline V gene data show CDR1 as SGDLS and CDR2 as YYNGEE. This CDR3 region has 14 residues. This chain's CDR3 is CASSVAGVDTEAFF. CDR3 DNA sequence: TGTGCCAGCAGCGTAGCGGGGGTTGACACTGAAGCTTTCTTT.

V is TRBV27 and J is TRBJ2-7, with no clear D. V dropped 6 bases and J dropped 2 bases, with 5 bases sitting between them. The CDR3 spans 11 residues. Germline V gene data show CDR1 as MNHEY and CDR2 as SMNVEV (reference sequence). As DNA, the CDR3 is TGTGCCAGCAGGGCAGCCTACGAGCAGTACTTC. Its protein product is CASRAAYEQYF.

V is TRBV10-3 and J is TRBJ1-5, with 9 bases that match TRBD1. The CDR3 covers 15 residues. Trimming at V came to 2 bases and at J to 6 bases, leaving 5 bases not matched to a gene. The germline gives CDR1 ENHRY, CDR2 SYGVKD. The CDR3 sequence is CAISETGGAGQPQHF. The CDR3 DNA sequence: TGTGCCATCAGTGAGACAGGGGGCGCCGGTCAGCCCCAGCATTTT.

The chain has TRBV18 and TRBJ1-2, with a tentative D call TRBD1 (5 bases). Trimming cost V 3 bases and J 5 bases, with 13 bases left between them. Germline CDR1 and CDR2: KGHSH and LQKENI. This CDR3 spans 14 amino acids. CDR3 sequence: CASSPLVGGYGYTF. As DNA, the CDR3 is TGTGCCAGCTCACCCCTTGTGGGGGGGTATGGCTACACCTTC.

The V gene is TRBV6-5, the J gene TRBJ1-3; TRBD1 is a possible D gene (6 bases). V was pared by 6 bases and J by 0 bases, with 12 bases between. Germline values: CDR1 MNHEY, CDR2 SVGAGI. CDR3 length: 15 residues. The CDR3 DNA follows: TGTGCCAGCAGAGGACAGCCAAACTCTGGAAACACCATATATTTT. Its translation: CASRGQPNSGNTIYF.

This chain uses TRBV7-2 with TRBJ2-7; the D gene is possibly TRBD2 (5 bases). Germline V gene data show CDR1 as SGHTA and CDR2 as FQGNSA. The germline V and J ends were trimmed by 1 base and 7 bases, with 11 bases remaining between them. The CDR3 runs 13 residues. CDR3: CASSLGGIREQYF. The CDR3, as DNA: TGTGCCAGCAGCTTAGGAGGGATCCGGGAGCAGTACTTC.

This clone was detected once. V usage is TRBV5-1 and J usage is TRBJ1-1; D remains unclear. The CDR3 is 14 residues long. The V and J ends lost 7 bases and 3 bases respectively, with 16 bases between them. Germline CDR1 is SGHRS and CDR2 is YFSETQ. The CDR3 bases are TGCGCCAGCCGTCGAGACCCTCGGGACACTGAAGCTTTCTTT. Translating it yields CASRRDPRDTEAFF.

The chain is built from TRBV6-2 or TRBV6-3 and TRBJ2-7; D may be TRBD2 (6 bases). V gave up 6 bases and J gave up 0 bases, with 15 bases separating them. Germline CDR1 and CDR2: MNHEY and SVGEGT. The CDR3 runs 15 residues. In DNA, the CDR3 is TGTGCCAGCAGCACCGGGACTGGAAGCTCCTACGAGCAGTACTTC. This codes for CASSTGTGSSYEQYF.

The chain recombines TRBV12-3 or TRBV12-4 with TRBJ2-3, with 7 bases identical to TRBD2. V lost 3 bases and J lost 5; bases outside the gene matches: 2. The CDR3 totals 13 residues. CDR3 in DNA: TGTGCCAGCAGTTTGACGGGAGGAGATACGCAGTATTTT. It specifies CASSLTGGDTQYF.

The chain couples TRBV6-5 to TRBJ2-5; no firm D call. Trimming removed 6 bases at V and 7 bases at J, with 12 bases between. The CDR3 covers 12 residues. The V gene's germline CDR1 is MNHEY and CDR2 SVGAGI. The CDR3 nucleotides are TGTGCCAGCAGCCCGGAGATGGGGACCCAGTACTTC. Protein sequence: CASSPEMGTQYF.

The chain is built from TRBV24-1 and TRBJ1-1, with TRBD1 identical over 7 bases. Germline V gives CDR1 KGHDR, CDR2 SFDVKD. The V and J ends lost 6 bases and 8 bases, in that order; junction bases with no gene match: 8. The CDR3 is made up of 13 amino acids. DNA of the CDR3: TGTGCCACCAGTACCGGACAGGCCCAAGAAGCTTTCTTT. Its protein is CATSTGQAQEAFF.

The genes are TRBV7-9 and TRBJ2-1; 9 bases are a match to TRBD2. The CDR3 runs 16 residues. With 6 bases clipped from V and 7 bases from J, the junction kept 13 bases outside the gene matches. Germline CDR1 and CDR2: SEHNR and FQNEAQ (reference sequence). CDR3 coding DNA: TGTGCCAGCAGTCCCGAGGTAGCGGGAGAGCCTAATGAGCAGTTCTTC. Protein sequence: CASSPEVAGEPNEQFF.

The rearrangement links TRBV29-1 to TRBJ1-6; 7 nucleotides line up with TRBD1. The CDR3 is 12 residues long. The germline CDR1 and CDR2 sequences are SQVTM and ANQGSEA. V was pared by 5 bases and J by 8 bases, with 3 bases of the junction left unmatched. CDR3 residues: CSVRQGDSPLHF. DNA of the CDR3: TGCAGCGTTCGTCAGGGGGATTCACCCCTCCACTTT. The whole variable domain, filled in from reference TRBV29-1 and TRBJ1-6, reads SAVISQKPSRDICQRGTSLTIQCQVDSQVTMMFWYRQQPGQSLTLIATANQGSEATYESGFVIDKFPISRPNLTFSTLTVSNMSPEDSSIYLCSVRQGDSPLHFGNGTRLTVT.

This clone came up once. V and J are TRBV27 and TRBJ1-1; TRBD1 is a possible D gene (5 bases). Trimming pared 1 base from V and 8 bases from J, leaving 20 bases between. Looked up from germline, CDR1 is MNHEY and CDR2 is SMNVEV (reference sequence). The CDR3 has 16 amino acids. The CDR3 coding sequence is TGTGCCAGCAGTTTATTAGGGCCAGGGTCGGTACGGGAAGCTTTCTTT. As protein: CASSLLGPGSVREAFF.

This clone was detected only a few times. Here the CDR3 DNA reads TGTGCCAGCAGTGAAGTTCTAGCGGAGGGTCGCGGGGAGCTGTTTTTT. Protein product: CASSEVLAEGRGELFF. This chain joins TRBV25-1 and TRBJ2-2, with 7 positions matching TRBD2. This CDR3 has 16 amino acids. The germline V gene encodes CDR1 MGHDK and CDR2 SYGVNS. Losses at the gene ends were 2 bases for V and 7 bases for J; bases not matched to a gene: 10.

This chain uses TRBV11-2 with TRBJ2-7; D remains ambiguous. The length of the CDR3 is 15 residues. The V and J ends lost 3 bases and 3 bases respectively, with 15 bases between them. Looked up from germline, CDR1 is SGHAT and CDR2 is FQNNGV. For the CDR3, the DNA is TGTGCCAGCAGCTTCCAACCCCCGACAAACTACGAGCAGTACTTC. Translation: CASSFQPPTNYEQYF.

This rearrangement joins TRBV6-5 to TRBJ2-1; tentatively, D is TRBD1 (5 bases). There are 15 residues in the CDR3. Germline V gene sequence: CDR1 MNHEY, CDR2 SVGAGI. Trimming cost V 8 bases and J 0 bases, with 14 bases left between them. The CDR3 reads CASSEGVSSYNEQFF. The CDR3 DNA reads as TGTGCCAGCTCGGAAGGGGTAAGCTCCTACAATGAGCAGTTCTTC.

In its sample, this clone was seen a few times. This rearrangement joins TRBV3-1 (or the pseudogene TRBV3-2) to TRBJ1-6, with 8 nucleotides matching TRBD1. Trimming cost V 9 bases and J 10 bases; bases outside gene matches: 11. The CDR3 is 14 amino acids. The germline gives CDR1 LGHDT, CDR2 YNNKEL (reference sequence). The CDR3 loop is CASSTGTGASPLHF. CDR3 nucleotides: TGTGCCAGTAGTACCGGGACAGGAGCATCACCCCTCCACTTT.

In this sample, this clone turned up once. This sequence joins TRBV7-9 and TRBJ2-2; D ambiguous. The CDR3 is 13 amino acids. The germline V and J ends were trimmed by 2 bases and 6 bases, with 7 bases remaining between them. The germline V gene has CDR1 SEHNR and CDR2 FQNEAQ (reference sequence). The DNA of the CDR3 is TGTGCCAGCAGCTTAAGCGAATCCGGGGAGCTGTTTTTT. Translating gives CASSLSESGELFF.

V is TRBV19 and J is TRBJ1-5, with D perhaps matching TRBD1 (5 bases). Trimming took 3 bases from V and 5 from J, leaving 14 bases between them. The CDR3 is made up of 15 amino acids. Looked up from germline, CDR1 is LNHDA and CDR2 is SQIVND (reference sequence). The chain's CDR3 is CASSISQGKYQPQHF. The DNA of the CDR3 is TGTGCCAGTAGTATCAGTCAGGGAAAGTATCAGCCCCAGCATTTT.